One and the same sample provided the 16 T cell receptor beta chains below, sequenced in a study of T cell responses to AZD1222 COVID-19 vaccine. The assay was immunoSEQ multiplex PCR, and TCRdb's table has in-frame clones only and misses some. This table has roughly 140,000 clones, around 87% appearing once. The sample consisted of peripheral blood, taken 28 days after the second AZD1222 dose. These receptors came from an adult who received the AZD1222 COVID-19 vaccine.

The V and J genes are TRBV3-1 (or the pseudogene TRBV3-2) and TRBJ2-3, with 11 bases identical to TRBD2. This CDR3 contains 16 residues. CDR1 is LGHDT and CDR2 is YNNKEL in the germline V gene (reference sequence). J was trimmed by 3 bases and V by 0 bases; bases with no gene match: 2. The CDR3 here is CASSQDLAGGTDTQYF. In DNA, the CDR3 is TGTGCCAGCAGCCAAGATTTAGCGGGAGGGACAGATACGCAGTATTTT.

The chain is built from TRBV2 and TRBJ2-7; 10 bases agree with TRBD1. The CDR3 consists of 13 residues. V trimming: 8 bases; J trimming: 2 bases; junction bases outside the gene matches: 3. The germline V gene encodes CDR1 SNHLY and CDR2 FYNNEI. The CDR3 loop is CASWTGGTYEQYF. The CDR3 coding sequence is TGTGCCAGCTGGACAGGGGGGACCTACGAGCAGTACTTC.

The table lists this clone with a count of one. The chain joins TRBV3-1 (or the pseudogene TRBV3-2) to TRBJ1-2; the D gene is possibly TRBD1 (5 bases). The germline gives CDR1 LGHDT, CDR2 YNNKEL (reference sequence). The ends were cut back, 4 bases at V and 0 bases at J, with 12 bases in the middle. CDR3 length: 15 residues. CDR3 coding DNA: TGTGCCAGCAGCCCATGGGGAGGGGCTAACTATGGCTACACCTTC. It translates to CASSPWGGANYGYTF.

The chain combines TRBV3-1 (or the pseudogene TRBV3-2) with TRBJ2-1; no reliable D call. The CDR3 spans 16 residues. V lost 4 bases to trimming and J lost 6 bases, with 19 bases between them. In germline, CDR1 is LGHDT, CDR2 YNNKEL (reference sequence). This chain's CDR3 is CASSRFDAPWRNEQFF. CDR3 nucleotide sequence: TGTGCCAGCAGCCGGTTTGACGCTCCCTGGCGCAATGAGCAGTTCTTC.

This clone was seen only a few times. CDR3 DNA sequence: TGTGCCAGCAGTTTGCGTGGGCCTAGCACAGATACGCAGTATTTT. It is translated as CASSLRGPSTDTQYF. The chain uses TRBV27 and TRBJ2-3; unclear D gene. The CDR3 sequence is 15 residues long. Looked up from germline, CDR1 is MNHEY and CDR2 is SMNVEV (reference sequence). V was shortened by 3 bases and J by 0 bases, with 10 bases between the two germline ends.

The chain links TRBV19 to TRBJ2-7; 9 bases are a match to TRBD2. The germline gives CDR1 LNHDA, CDR2 SQIVND (reference sequence). This CDR3 region has 15 residues. J lost 3 bases, V lost 6 bases, and 9 bases had no gene match. Written as DNA, the CDR3 is TGTGCCAGTAGGGACGGAGCGGGAGGAAACTACGAGCAGTACTTC. Its translation: CASRDGAGGNYEQYF.

A few counts support this clone. The chain has TRBV9 and TRBJ2-1; 11 nucleotides line up with TRBD2. This CDR3 spans 14 amino acids. With V trimmed by 5 bases and J by 5 bases, 3 bases remained unmatched. Germline lookup yields CDR1 SGDLS and CDR2 YYNGEE. The CDR3 region is CASRLGLADNEQFF. The CDR3 region has the DNA TGTGCCAGCAGGCTGGGACTAGCGGACAATGAGCAGTTCTTC.

The V call is TRBV30, the J call TRBJ1-6; D is possibly TRBD1 (6 bases). This CDR3 region has 14 residues. The germline CDR1 and CDR2 sequences are GTSNPN and SVGIG (reference sequence). The V and J ends lost 4 bases and 5 bases respectively, with 12 bases between them. The CDR3 spells CAWTRDTNNSPLHF. The CDR3 region has the DNA TGTGCCTGGACGCGGGACACCAATAATTCACCCCTCCACTTT. Together with reference TRBV30 and TRBJ1-6, the CDR3 gives the full variable domain: SQTIHQWPATLVQPVGSPLSLECTVEGTSNPNLYWYRQAAGRGLQLLFYSVGIGQISSEVPQNLSASRPQDRQFILSSKKLLLSDSGFYLCAWTRDTNNSPLHFGNGTRLTVT.

The chain carries TRBV30 and TRBJ1-1; maybe TRBD1 (5 bases). The length of the CDR3 is 15 residues. Between the trimmed V and J ends, which lost 4 bases and 3 bases, there was a span of 18 bases. Germline V gives CDR1 GTSNPN, CDR2 SVGIG (reference sequence). In DNA form, the CDR3 reads TGTGCCTGGACAACAGGCTACCAAAGGGACACTGAAGCTTTCTTT. This codes for CAWTTGYQRDTEAFF. Full variable domain (rest looked up from reference TRBV30 and TRBJ1-1): SQTIHQWPATLVQPVGSPLSLECTVEGTSNPNLYWYRQAAGRGLQLLFYSVGIGQISSEVPQNLSASRPQDRQFILSSKKLLLSDSGFYLCAWTTGYQRDTEAFFGQGTRLTVV.

This rearrangement joins TRBV27 to TRBJ2-1, with TRBD2 identical over 8 bases. V shed 7 bases, J shed 7 bases, and the junction held 21 bases outside the gene matches. Germline V lookup: CDR1 MNHEY, CDR2 SMNVEV (reference sequence). This CDR3 comprises 18 residues. The CDR3 coding sequence is TGTGCCAGCACTCTGACGGACACGCAAGCGGGAGTGGGGAATGAGCAGTTCTTC. Translated: CASTLTDTQAGVGNEQFF.

The chain has TRBV3-1 (or the pseudogene TRBV3-2) and TRBJ1-1; D may be TRBD1 (6 bases). Per the germline V gene, CDR1 is LGHDT and CDR2 is YNNKEL (reference sequence). The CDR3 length is 14 residues. The V and J ends lost 5 bases and 7 bases respectively, with 17 bases between them. This CDR3 is CASSAPGAGSEAFF. The CDR3 region has the DNA TGTGCCAGCAGCGCGCCGGGGGCAGGAAGTGAAGCTTTCTTT.

The J gene is TRBJ2-5, the V gene TRBV24-1; TRBD2 agrees at 8 bases. Germline V gene lookup returns CDR1 KGHDR and CDR2 SFDVKD. V shed 5 bases and J 5 bases; nucleotides not matched to a gene: 3. This CDR3 spans 13 amino acids. The CDR3 is CATSVSGGETQYF. For the CDR3, the DNA is TGTGCCACCAGTGTCTCGGGAGGGGAGACCCAGTACTTC.

This sequence joins TRBV7-9 and TRBJ2-5; TRBD1 might be the D (6 bases). The CDR3 is 15 amino acids. The germline V gene has CDR1 SEHNR and CDR2 FQNEAQ (reference sequence). The germline V and J ends were trimmed by 5 bases and 5 bases, with 18 bases remaining between them. The CDR3 spells CASSLSQGWGETQYF. The CDR3 nucleotides read TGTGCCAGCAGCCTTTCTCAGGGGTGGGGTGAGACCCAGTACTTC.

The chain is built from TRBV24-1 and TRBJ1-5; the D gene is possibly TRBD1 (5 bases). Germline V gives CDR1 KGHDR, CDR2 SFDVKD. This CDR3 contains 16 residues. With 6 bases removed from V and 2 bases from J, the gap between germline ends came to 16 bases. The CDR3 nucleotides read TGTGCCACCAGTCCCACAGGAGGAACGGGCAATCAGCCCCAGCATTTT. Amino acids: CATSPTGGTGNQPQHF.

This clone was detected only a few times. This sequence joins TRBV5-4 and TRBJ1-1; D remains unclear. This CDR3 has 14 residues. Germline values: CDR1 SGHNT, CDR2 YYREEE (reference sequence). The ends were cut back, 3 bases at V and 0 bases at J, with 9 bases in the middle. The CDR3 sequence: CASSSPTVNTEAFF. As DNA, the CDR3 is TGTGCCAGCAGCTCCCCTACGGTGAACACTGAAGCTTTCTTT.

The V call is TRBV6-5, the J call TRBJ2-3, with D tentatively TRBD1 (5 bases). Germline V gene sequence: CDR1 MNHEY, CDR2 SVGAGI. The CDR3 is made up of 13 amino acids. V was pared by 6 bases and J by 1 base, with 8 bases between. The CDR3: CASRPRGTDTQYF. The CDR3 DNA is TGTGCCAGCAGGCCCAGGGGCACAGATACGCAGTATTTT.